This T cell receptor (beta chain) emerged from a study of T cells in Graves' hyperthyroidism and ophthalmopathy. Participants, patients aged 18 to 65, had newly diagnosed hyperthyroidism with a duration under 2 months. Orbital computed tomography, thyroid ultrasound, serum thyroxine and TRAb, and clinical symptoms together informed the diagnoses. Amplification yielded TCR beta CDR3 regions, with RNA transcripts as the source. Initially, a first-round RT-PCR of the TCR CDR3 employed the HTBI primer set. TCRdb reanalysed the multiplex PCR reads using MiXCR and keeps one entry per CDR3 protein. Among roughly 100,000 distinct CDR3 sequences listed, roughly 49% were seen once. Of note for this clonotype: At one end, the junction sequence differs from germline, possibly due to a read error.

The CDR3 is made up of 12 amino acids. Germline V gene lookup returns CDR1 SQVTM and CDR2 ANQGSEA. The chain carries TRBV29-1 and TRBJ1-1, with D possibly TRBD1 on 6 matching bases. The sequence was obtained from a woman between 35 and 50 years old with Graves' hyperthyroidism. Sequenced sample: blood. The CDR3: CNVGGGYTEAFF. DNA for the CDR3: TGCAACGTTGGGGGGGGCTACACTGAGGCTTTCTTT. Together with reference TRBV29-1 and TRBJ1-1, the CDR3 gives the full variable domain: SAVISQKPSRDICQRGTSLTIQCQVDSQVTMMFWYRQQPGQSLTLIATANQGSEATYESGFVIDKFPISRPNLTFSTLTVSNMSPEDSSIYLCNVGGGYTEAFFGQGTRLTVV.